One sample yielded the 12 T cell receptor beta chains listed below, sequenced in a study of blood T cell repertoires in COVID-19. Libraries were prepared by immunoSEQ multiplex PCR; TCRdb keeps only in-frame clonotypes and omits some of them. Of 230,000 or so clones listed, 70% to 85% are singletons. Sequenced input: peripheral blood. These receptors all come from a woman aged 40 to 49 who had recovered from COVID-19.

J is TRBJ2-3 and V is TRBV4-3; D may be TRBD1 (6 bases). V was clipped by 4 bases and J by 3 bases, with 11 bases between them. In germline, CDR1 is LGHNA, CDR2 YSLEER. The CDR3 runs to 14 residues. CDR3 coding DNA: TGCGCCAGCAGCCTAGGGGGAACAACAGATACGCAGTATTTT. Translated: CASSLGGTTDTQYF.

This clone appeared once. The chain uses TRBV24-1 and TRBJ2-3; possibly TRBD1 for D (6 bases). V gave up 3 bases and J gave up 1 base, with 7 bases separating them. The germline V gene encodes CDR1 KGHDR and CDR2 SFDVKD. The CDR3 is 14 amino acids. CDR3 residues: CATSDAGGTDTQYF. The DNA for the CDR3 is TGTGCCACCAGTGATGCAGGGGGCACAGATACGCAGTATTTT.

This rearrangement joins TRBV10-3 to TRBJ1-1; unclear D gene. The ends were cut back, 4 bases at V and 4 bases at J, with 7 bases in the middle. Germline V gives CDR1 ENHRY, CDR2 SYGVKD. The CDR3 is 12 amino acids. DNA of the CDR3: TGTGCCATCAGTGCTGGGAGCACTGAAGCTTTCTTT. Translated: CAISAGSTEAFF.

The gene calls are TRBV5-8 and TRBJ1-5, with D tentatively TRBD1 (5 bases). Germline CDR1 reads SGHTS; CDR2 reads YDEGEE. The CDR3 length is 14 residues. V was trimmed by 0 bases and J by 5 bases, leaving 9 bases between them. DNA of the CDR3: TGTGCCAGCAGCTTGGGACAGAGAGATCAGCCCCAGCATTTT. This sequence encodes CASSLGQRDQPQHF.

The chain is built from TRBV28 and TRBJ1-4; 7 nucleotides align to TRBD1. V was clipped by 7 bases and J by 3 bases; unmatched bases: 8. This CDR3 region has 15 residues. Per germline, CDR1 MDHEN and CDR2 SYDVKM. This CDR3 is CASKLPGTANEKLFF. DNA for the CDR3: TGTGCCAGCAAATTGCCCGGGACAGCTAATGAAAAACTGTTTTTT.

The chain joins TRBV6-5 to TRBJ2-5; TRBD2 matches at 13 bases. The CDR3 contains 15 residues. Germline V gene lookup returns CDR1 MNHEY and CDR2 SVGAGI. With 6 bases clipped from V and 7 bases from J, the junction kept 8 bases outside the gene matches. This CDR3 reads CASRTTSGGAVTQYF. The CDR3 bases are TGTGCCAGCAGAACAACTAGCGGGGGGGCCGTGACCCAGTACTTC.

The rearrangement joins TRBV23-1 to TRBJ2-7; the match to TRBD1 covers 9 bases. TRBV23-1 is assigned to the ORF class and has an uncertain function. J was trimmed by 1 base and V by 11 bases; bases with no gene match: 6. CDR3 size: 13 residues. CDR3 amino acids: CAYKGTGSYEQYF. For the CDR3, the DNA is TGCGCCTATAAAGGGACAGGGTCCTACGAGCAGTACTTC.

The chain couples TRBV11-2 to TRBJ2-7, with 7 bases fitting TRBD1. V lost 0 bases and J lost 4; bases outside the gene matches: 3. The CDR3 spans 14 residues. The V gene's germline CDR1 is SGHAT and CDR2 FQNNGV. The CDR3 DNA sequence: TGTGCCAGCAGCTTAGAGACAGGGATTTACGAGCAGTACTTC. Its protein is CASSLETGIYEQYF.

This chain links TRBV6-5 with TRBJ1-1; D is unresolved. V was trimmed by 7 bases and J by 3 bases, leaving 12 bases between them. Germline V gene data show CDR1 as MNHEY and CDR2 as SVGAGI. The CDR3 spans 13 residues. The CDR3 sequence: CASIAGGHTEAFF. The CDR3 nucleotides are TGTGCCAGCATTGCCGGCGGGCACACTGAAGCTTTCTTT.

The chain uses TRBV19 and TRBJ1-1, with D tentatively TRBD1 (5 bases). This CDR3 is 13 amino acids long. Germline CDR1 LNHDA, CDR2 SQIVND (reference sequence). The germline V and J ends were trimmed by 3 bases and 1 base, with 6 bases remaining between them. The CDR3 protein is CASSMQGNTEAFF. As DNA, the CDR3 is TGTGCCAGTAGTATGCAGGGGAACACTGAAGCTTTCTTT.

CDR3 sequence reads: CSVTGPSGQDEQYF. DNA of the CDR3: TGCAGCGTTACGGGACCCTCCGGACAGGACGAGCAGTACTTC. The V gene is TRBV29-1, the J gene TRBJ2-7, with 7 bases that match TRBD1. Germline trimming cut 5 bases from V and 5 bases from J; bases unmatched to any gene: 12. The V gene's germline CDR1 is SQVTM and CDR2 ANQGSEA. This CDR3 contains 14 residues.

The chain has TRBV6-1 and TRBJ1-4; D remains ambiguous. Trimming removed 2 bases from V and 2 bases from J, with 9 bases in between. Germline CDR1 reads MNHNS; CDR2 reads SASEGT. This CDR3 region has 15 residues. The CDR3 DNA reads TGTGCCAGCAGTGAAAATCGAGGGACTAATGAAAAACTGTTTTTT. Its protein product is CASSENRGTNEKLFF.